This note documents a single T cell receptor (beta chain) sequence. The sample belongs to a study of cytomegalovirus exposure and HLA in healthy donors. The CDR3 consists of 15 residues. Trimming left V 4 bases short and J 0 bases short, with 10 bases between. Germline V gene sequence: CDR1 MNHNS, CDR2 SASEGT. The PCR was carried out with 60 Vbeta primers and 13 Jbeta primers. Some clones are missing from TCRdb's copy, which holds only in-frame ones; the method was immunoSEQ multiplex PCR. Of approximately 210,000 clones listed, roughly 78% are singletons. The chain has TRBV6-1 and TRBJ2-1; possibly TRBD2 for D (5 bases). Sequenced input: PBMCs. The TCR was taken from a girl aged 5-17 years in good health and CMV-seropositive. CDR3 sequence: CASSAGESSYNEQFF. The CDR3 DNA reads TGTGCCAGCAGTGCTGGGGAGAGCTCCTACAATGAGCAGTTCTTC.